This T cell receptor (beta chain) was recovered during a study of blood T cell repertoires in COVID-19. Study background: Sample material is recorded as cDNA or gDNA derived from T cells, B-cell-depleted T cells, or PBMCs.

Study processing details: It was from reference gene primer amplification that nucleated cell counts were estimated. Profiled with immunoSEQ multiplex PCR; TCRdb holds only in-frame clones, not every one. The V and J calls and the clone size are those of that table, but D and trimming were determined from the DNA. The table lists 140,000 or so clones, approximately 86% of them singletons. Trimming pared 3 bases from V and 6 bases from J, leaving 8 bases between. CDR1 WSHSY and CDR2 SAAADI come from the germline V gene. CDR3 length: 13 residues. This TCR was sampled from a woman in her 50s with acute or convalescent COVID-19. The chain uses TRBV10-2 and TRBJ2-2, with a tentative D call TRBD1 (6 bases). Input material: peripheral blood. The CDR3 nucleotides read TGCGCCAGCAGTGATTCAGGGGCCGGGGAGCTGTTTTTT. Its translation is CASSDSGAGELFF.